The present TCR beta chain was sequenced within a study of cytomegalovirus exposure and HLA in healthy donors. Overall study findings and caveats: High sensitivity and specificity were reportedly achieved when the classifier diagnosed cytomegalovirus status. Through in vitro validation, three CMV-associated chains were shown to be specific for CMV antigens.

Points on this clone: Its specificity is unknown.

Data came from immunoSEQ multiplex PCR; TCRdb stores just in-frame clones and leaves some out. The sample contains 110,000 or so clones, approximately 90% of which appear only once. This CDR3 has 18 amino acids. V lost 0 bases and J 0 bases, leaving 15 bases between the germline ends. Germline values: CDR1 LGHNA, CDR2 YNFKEQ. The sequencing input was PBMCs. This TCR was sampled from a man between 18 and 29 years old in good health and CMV-seropositive. The chain joins TRBV4-2 to TRBJ1-3, with a tentative D call TRBD1 (6 bases). The CDR3 loop reads CASSQEKQGRLSGNTIYF. Written as DNA, the CDR3 is TGTGCCAGCAGCCAAGAAAAACAGGGTCGGCTCTCTGGAAACACCATATATTTT.